The 9 T cell receptor beta chains given below trace back to one sample, sequenced in a study of T cells in Graves' hyperthyroidism and ophthalmopathy. RNA transcripts yielded amplified TCR beta CDR3 regions. Initially, a first-round RT-PCR of the TCR CDR3 employed the HTBI primer set. TCRdb reprocessed the multiplex PCR reads with MiXCR, giving one entry per CDR3 protein. The table shows hundreds of thousands of distinct CDR3 sequences, with 40% to 55% occurring only once. The sample taken for sequencing was peripheral blood or thyroid tissue (not recorded which). The receptors shown here come from an adult man with Graves' disease, either hyperthyroidism or ophthalmopathy (not recorded which).

Regarding this clonotype: This may be a read error, as it is one base from a much larger clone. The chain employs TRBV29-1 and TRBJ1-2, with D unresolved. Germline V gene data show CDR1 as SQVTM and CDR2 as ANQGSEA. The CDR3 contains 13 residues. The CDR3 DNA reads TGCAGCGTTGAGGAGGGTTTTGCCTATAGCTACACCTTC. It specifies CSVEEGFAYSYTF.

The J gene is TRBJ1-6, the V gene TRBV25-1; D is unclear. Germline V lookup: CDR1 MGHDK, CDR2 SYGVNS. This CDR3 contains 14 residues. V was cut by 10 bases and J by 8 bases, with 18 bases left in between. Written as DNA, the CDR3 is TGTGCCACCAGATCCGGGCCGGTTGATTCACCCCTCCACTTT. This codes for CATRSGPVDSPLHF.

The V call is TRBV7-2, the J call TRBJ2-2, with D possibly matching TRBD1 (6 bases). Germline loops: CDR1 SGHTA, CDR2 FQGNSA. The CDR3 is 16 residues long. V dropped 5 bases and J dropped 4 bases, with 17 bases sitting between them. As DNA, the CDR3 is TGTGCCAGCAGCCCCAGGGGCGCGCGTGGCACCGGGGAGCTGTTTTTT. Its translation: CASSPRGARGTGELFF.

This clonotype came up once. The V gene is TRBV7-9, the J gene TRBJ1-4, with unresolved D. This CDR3 is built from 14 residues. Trimming removed 8 bases from V and 2 bases from J, with 12 bases in between. CDR1 and CDR2 from the germline V gene are SEHNR and FQNEAQ (reference sequence). The CDR3, as DNA: TGTGCCAGCCGGAGAGGCGGTACTAATGAAAAACTGTTTTTT. This codes for CASRRGGTNEKLFF.

This clonotype was seen ten or more times. The chain couples TRBV20-1 to TRBJ1-4; 10 bases line up with TRBD1. This CDR3 is built from 16 residues. The germline V gene has CDR1 DFQATT and CDR2 SNEGSKA (reference sequence). Losses at the gene ends were 3 bases for V and 1 base for J; bases not matched to a gene: 5. CDR3 amino acids: CSASRQGARTNEKLFF. The CDR3 nucleotides read TGCAGTGCTAGCCGACAGGGGGCGAGAACTAATGAAAAACTGTTTTTT.

This clonotype was recorded a few times. The CDR3 sequence is CASSYSGTSGSIYEQYF. In nucleotides, the CDR3 is TGTGCCAGCAGTTACAGCGGGACTAGCGGGAGTATCTACGAGCAGTACTTC. This chain links TRBV6-5 with TRBJ2-7; 14 positions match TRBD2. The V and J ends lost 2 bases and 3 bases, in that order; junction bases with no gene match: 6. The length of the CDR3 is 17 residues. The germline V gene encodes CDR1 MNHEY and CDR2 SVGAGI.

This clonotype was counted between two and nine times. The chain combines TRBV7-4 with TRBJ1-6, with TRBD1 matching over 7 bases. V shed 5 bases, J shed 10 bases, and the junction held 14 bases outside the gene matches. This CDR3 spans 16 amino acids. Germline values: CDR1 SGHVT, CDR2 SQSDAQ. CDR3 sequence reads: CASSLRQGSSDSPLHF. CDR3 DNA: TGTGCCAGCAGCCTTCGACAGGGTTCATCAGACTCACCCCTCCACTTT.

The V and J genes are TRBV25-1 and TRBJ2-7, with TRBD2 matching over 8 bases. Germline CDR1 is MGHDK and CDR2 is SYGVNS. The CDR3 runs 16 residues. The ends lost 5 bases at V and 9 bases at J; junction bases unmatched: 18. In nucleotides, the CDR3 is TGTGCCAGCAGTTTTGCCCACCTTAGCGGGACTGTAGGGCAGTACTTC. Translating it yields CASSFAHLSGTVGQYF.

This clonotype was observed a few times. The chain combines TRBV7-2 with TRBJ1-6, with 11 positions matching TRBD1. The trim removed 2 bases at V and 5 bases at J, leaving 8 bases unmatched. Germline assignment: CDR1 SGHTA and CDR2 FQGNSA. The length of the CDR3 is 18 residues. Here the CDR3 reads CASSLFGQGAPDNSPLHF. The DNA for the CDR3 is TGTGCCAGCAGCTTATTTGGACAGGGGGCGCCGGATAATTCACCCCTCCACTTT.